The T cell receptor (beta chain) described here comes from a study of T cell changes during pregnancy in multiple sclerosis. Germline V gene lookup returns CDR1 SNHLY and CDR2 FYNNEI. V was trimmed by 3 bases and J by 1 base, leaving 10 bases between them. The CDR3 is made up of 15 amino acids. The assay was immunoSEQ multiplex PCR, and TCRdb's table has in-frame clones only and misses some. This table holds 70,000 to 90,000 clones, 90% to 95% found once. The source material was PBMCs, sampled in the first trimester of pregnancy. The source is a female donor in good health, serving as a control in a pregnancy study. Some clones in this sample may be carry-over from other donors' samples. The V call is TRBV2, the J call TRBJ1-3, with TRBD1 as a possible D gene (5 bases). The CDR3 DNA follows: TGTGCCAGCAGTGAGGGCAGGGTTTCTGGAAACACCATATATTTT. Translating it yields CASSEGRVSGNTIYF.